This TCR beta chain was observed in a study of OX40 agonist ivuxolimab in advanced cancers. For the study at large: Dose-escalation patients had hepatocellular carcinoma, melanoma, renal cell or head and neck cancer. Prior anti-PD-1, anti-PD-L1 or anti-CTLA-4 therapy did not bar entry, and more than 35% had some.

V was shortened by 0 bases and J by 4 bases, with 10 bases between the two germline ends. The CDR3 is 14 residues long. The V gene's germline CDR1 is LNHNV and CDR2 YYDKDF (reference sequence). General study results and limits: Within 6 weeks, CD4+ and CD8+ blood T cells expanded clonally at 0.1 to 3.0 mg/kg.

Notes on this clone: Its antigen is as yet unknown.

Sequencing used immunoSEQ multiplex PCR; TCRdb keeps in-frame clones, though not all of them. The profile covers some 65,000 clones, with roughly 84% appearing a single time and less than 0.4% taken by the ten largest. The V gene is TRBV15, the J gene TRBJ2-7; D possibly uses TRBD1 or TRBD2 (5 bases each). The source of this sequence is an adult with an advanced solid tumor such as melanoma, head and neck, liver or kidney cancer. The specimen was CD4+ or CD8+ T cells sorted from blood, collected in a trial of the OX40 agonist ivuxolimab. In nucleotides, the CDR3 is TGTGCCACCAGCAGAGATATCGAGGGGTACGAGCAGTACTTC. Translation: CATSRDIEGYEQYF.